This T cell receptor (beta chain) was recorded in a study of T-cell reconstitution after alpha-beta-depleted transplantation in children. This clonotype was detected only a few times. The TCRbeta library incorporated unique molecular identifiers. Via MiXCR, TCRdb re-called the PCR reads, giving one row per CDR3 protein. The table includes 670,000 or so distinct CDR3 sequences, around 13% detected once. The origin of this receptor is a girl under 10 years old with congenital amegakaryocytic thrombocytopenia, due to receive a stem cell transplant. The sequenced sample was PBMCs, obtained before TCRalphabeta/CD19-depleted stem cell transplant.

The CDR3 here is CALDLSTDTQYF. The CDR3 DNA follows: TGTGCCTTGGACTTGAGCACAGATACGCAGTATTTT. V usage is TRBV30 and J usage is TRBJ2-3, with TRBD2 as a possible D gene (5 bases). Deletions cut 7 bases from V and 0 bases from J, with 8 bases between. The CDR3 sequence is 12 residues long. Germline loops: CDR1 GTSNPN, CDR2 SVGIG (reference sequence).